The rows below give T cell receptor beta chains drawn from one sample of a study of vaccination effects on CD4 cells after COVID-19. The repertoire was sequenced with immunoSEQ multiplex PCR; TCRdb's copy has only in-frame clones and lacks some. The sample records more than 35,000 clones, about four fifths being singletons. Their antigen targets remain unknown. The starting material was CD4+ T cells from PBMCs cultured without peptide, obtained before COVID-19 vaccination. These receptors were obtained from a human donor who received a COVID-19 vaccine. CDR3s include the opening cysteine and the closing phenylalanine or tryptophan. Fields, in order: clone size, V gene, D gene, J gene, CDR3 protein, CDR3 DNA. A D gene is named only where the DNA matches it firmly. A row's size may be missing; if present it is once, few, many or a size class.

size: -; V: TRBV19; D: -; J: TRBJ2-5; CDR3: CASNPGPLSGTQYF; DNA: TGTGCCAGTAACCCCGGCCCCCTTTCGGGGACCCAGTACTTC
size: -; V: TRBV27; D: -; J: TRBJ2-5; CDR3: CASRYDSQETQYF; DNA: TGTGCCAGCAGGTATGACAGCCAAGAGACCCAGTACTTC
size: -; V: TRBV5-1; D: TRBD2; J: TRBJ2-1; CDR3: CASSPSGGDPHEQFF; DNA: TGCGCCAGCAGCCCGAGCGGGGGGGACCCCCATGAGCAGTTCTTC
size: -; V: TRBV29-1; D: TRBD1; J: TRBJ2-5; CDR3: CSVATGTGALQTQYF; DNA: TGCAGCGTTGCCACCGGGACAGGGGCTCTCCAGACCCAGTACTTC
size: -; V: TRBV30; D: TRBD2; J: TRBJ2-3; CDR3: CAWSPSGGRTDTQYF; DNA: TGTGCCTGGAGTCCTAGCGGGGGACGCACAGATACGCAGTATTTT
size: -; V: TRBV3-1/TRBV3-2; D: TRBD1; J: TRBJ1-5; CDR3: CASSQFAGGGQPQHF; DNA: TGTGCCAGCAGCCAATTTGCAGGGGGCGGTCAGCCCCAGCATTTT
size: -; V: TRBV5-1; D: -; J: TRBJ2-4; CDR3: CASSLPGSQEQNIQYF; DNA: TGCGCCAGCAGCTTGCCGGGTTCCCAGGAACAAAACATTCAGTACTTC
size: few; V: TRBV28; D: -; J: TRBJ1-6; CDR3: CASSKGGLPLHF; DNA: TGTGCCAGCAGCAAAGGAGGCCTACCCCTCCACTTT
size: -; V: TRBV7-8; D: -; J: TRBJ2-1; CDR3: CASSLGTATYNEQFF; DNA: TGTGCCAGCAGCTTAGGGACAGCGACCTACAATGAGCAGTTCTTC
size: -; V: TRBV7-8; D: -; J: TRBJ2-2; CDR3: CASSRGGTGELFF; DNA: TGTGCCAGCAGCCGAGGGGGTACCGGGGAGCTGTTTTTT
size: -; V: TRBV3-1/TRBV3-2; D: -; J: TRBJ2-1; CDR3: CASSQVVARSYNEQFF; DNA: TGTGCCAGCAGCCAAGTCGTGGCCCGATCCTACAATGAGCAGTTCTTC
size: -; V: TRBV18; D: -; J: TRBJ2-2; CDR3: CASSPVAGSETGELFF; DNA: TGTGCCAGCTCACCAGTAGCAGGGTCGGAAACCGGGGAGCTGTTTTTT
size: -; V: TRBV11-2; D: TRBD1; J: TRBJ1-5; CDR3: CASSFGTGTGQPQHF; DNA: TGTGCCAGCAGCTTCGGGACAGGGACGGGCCAGCCCCAGCATTTT
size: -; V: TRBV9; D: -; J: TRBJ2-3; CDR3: CASSVGLQEDTQYF; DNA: TGTGCCAGCAGCGTAGGACTGCAGGAGGATACGCAGTATTTT
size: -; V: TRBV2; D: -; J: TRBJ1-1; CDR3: CASTQNTEAFF; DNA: TGTGCCAGTACCCAGAACACTGAAGCTTTCTTT
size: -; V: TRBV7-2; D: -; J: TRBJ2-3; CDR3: CASSLDSSTDTQYF; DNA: TGTGCCAGCAGCTTAGACAGTAGCACAGATACGCAGTATTTT
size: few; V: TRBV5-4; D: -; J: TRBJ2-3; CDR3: CASSPDWGGSDTQYF; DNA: TGTGCCAGCAGCCCTGACTGGGGCGGGTCAGATACGCAGTATTTT
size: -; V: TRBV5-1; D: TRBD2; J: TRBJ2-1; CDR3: CASSSGLAGGQEQFF; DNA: TGCGCCAGCAGCTCAGGACTAGCGGGGGGGCAGGAGCAGTTCTTC
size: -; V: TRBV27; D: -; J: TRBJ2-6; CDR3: CASRLSGANVLTF; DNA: TGTGCCAGCAGACTCTCTGGGGCCAACGTCCTGACTTTC
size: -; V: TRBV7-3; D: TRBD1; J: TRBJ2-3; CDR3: CASSLQGADTQYF; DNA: TGTGCCAGCAGCTTACAGGGGGCAGATACGCAGTATTTT
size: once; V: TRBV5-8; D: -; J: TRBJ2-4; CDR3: CASSFSPDGNIQYF; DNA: TGTGCCAGCAGCTTCAGTCCGGACGGGAACATTCAGTACTTC
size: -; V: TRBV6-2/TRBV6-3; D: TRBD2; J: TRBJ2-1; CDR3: CASSYRGLAGGWSSYNEQFF; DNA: TGTGCCAGCAGTTACCGGGGACTAGCGGGGGGTTGGAGCTCCTACAATGAGCAGTTCTTC
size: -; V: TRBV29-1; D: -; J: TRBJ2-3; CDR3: CSVEATASTDTQYF; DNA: TGCAGCGTTGAAGCGACAGCTAGCACAGATACGCAGTATTTT
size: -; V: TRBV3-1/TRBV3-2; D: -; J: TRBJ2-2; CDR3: CASSQTGGELFF; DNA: TGTGCCAGCAGCCAGACAGGAGGGGAGCTGTTTTTT
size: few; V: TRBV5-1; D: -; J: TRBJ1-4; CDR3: CASSLQASNEKLFF; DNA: TGCGCCAGCAGCTTGCAGGCTTCGAATGAAAAACTGTTTTTT
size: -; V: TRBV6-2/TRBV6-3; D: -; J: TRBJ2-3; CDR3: CASSLTTDTQYF; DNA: TGTGCCAGCAGTTTGACCACAGATACGCAGTATTTT
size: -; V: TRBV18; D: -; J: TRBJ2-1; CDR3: CASSPSSDNEQFF; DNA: TGTGCCAGCTCACCGTCCAGCGACAATGAGCAGTTCTTC
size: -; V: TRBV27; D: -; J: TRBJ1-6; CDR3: CASSTSANNSPLHF; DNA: -
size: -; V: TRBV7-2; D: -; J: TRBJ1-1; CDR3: CASSLDGGLSFEAFF; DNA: TGTGCCAGCAGCCTCGATGGGGGTTTGAGTTTTGAAGCTTTCTTT
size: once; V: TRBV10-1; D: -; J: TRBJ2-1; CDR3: CASSPRGRGFDNEQFF; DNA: TGCGCCAGCAGCCCCCGGGGGCGAGGGTTTGACAATGAGCAGTTCTTC
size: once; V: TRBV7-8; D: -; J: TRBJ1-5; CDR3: CASSLELIGGQPQHF; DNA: TGTGCCAGCAGCTTAGAGTTGATAGGGGGACAGCCCCAGCATTTT
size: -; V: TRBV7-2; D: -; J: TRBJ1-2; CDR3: CASSQTTDRLLYGYTF; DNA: TGTGCCAGCAGCCAGACTACCGACAGATTGTTATATGGCTACACCTTC
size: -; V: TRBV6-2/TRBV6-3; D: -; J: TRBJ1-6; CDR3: CASSYGGEIYNSPLHF; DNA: TGTGCCAGCAGTTACGGGGGAGAGATCTATAATTCACCCCTCCACTTT
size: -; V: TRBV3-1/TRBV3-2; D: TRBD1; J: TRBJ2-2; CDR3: CAISRRGGLTGELFF; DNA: TGTGCCATCAGTCGGAGAGGGGGCCTCACCGGGGAGCTGTTTTTT
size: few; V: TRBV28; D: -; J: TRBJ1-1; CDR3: CATARNTEAFF; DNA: TGTGCCACCGCTAGGAACACTGAAGCTTTCTTT
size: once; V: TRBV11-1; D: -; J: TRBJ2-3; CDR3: CASSIRGISTDTQYF; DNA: TGTGCCAGCAGCATCAGGGGTATCAGCACAGATACGCAGTATTTT
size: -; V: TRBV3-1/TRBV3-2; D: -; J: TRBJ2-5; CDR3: CASSQNPGEETQYF; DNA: TGTGCCAGCAGCCAAAACCCAGGGGAAGAGACCCAGTACTTC
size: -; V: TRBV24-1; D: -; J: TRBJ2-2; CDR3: CATSDPRGGDTGELFF; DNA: TGTGCCACCAGTGATCCCAGGGGAGGAGACACCGGGGAGCTGTTTTTT
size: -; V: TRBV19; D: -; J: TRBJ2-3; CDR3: CASSITGEGGPDTQYF; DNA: TGTGCCAGTAGTATAACGGGGGAAGGGGGGCCAGATACGCAGTATTTT
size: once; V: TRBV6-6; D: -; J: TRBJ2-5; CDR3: CASSTPWEQETQYF; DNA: TGTGCCAGCAGTACCCCCTGGGAGCAAGAGACCCAGTACTTC
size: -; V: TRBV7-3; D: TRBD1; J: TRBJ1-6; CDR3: CASSTQGWTGLGNSPLHF; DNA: TGTGCCAGCAGCACCCAGGGATGGACAGGGCTGGGTAATTCACCCCTCCACTTT
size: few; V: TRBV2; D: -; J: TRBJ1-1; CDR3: CASSEWGRSTEAFF; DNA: TGTGCCAGCAGTGAATGGGGGCGGAGCACTGAAGCTTTCTTT
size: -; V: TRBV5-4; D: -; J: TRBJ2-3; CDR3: CASSPQSGPTDTQYF; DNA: TGTGCCAGCAGCCCTCAGTCCGGACCTACAGATACGCAGTATTTT
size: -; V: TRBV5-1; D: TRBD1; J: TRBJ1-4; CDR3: CASSSRQGSYEKLFF; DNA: TGCGCCAGCAGCTCCCGACAGGGTAGTTATGAAAAACTGTTTTTT
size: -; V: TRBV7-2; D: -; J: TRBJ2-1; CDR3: CASSTRLYNEQFF; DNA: TGTGCCAGCAGCACCCGGCTGTACAATGAGCAGTTCTTC
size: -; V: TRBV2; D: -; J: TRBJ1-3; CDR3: CASTRGAQGTDSGNTIYF; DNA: TGTGCCAGCACTAGGGGGGCGCAGGGGACTGACTCTGGAAACACCATATATTTT
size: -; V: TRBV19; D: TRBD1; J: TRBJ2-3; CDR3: CASSIRTGATDTQYF; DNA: TGTGCCAGTAGTATAAGGACAGGGGCGACAGATACGCAGTATTTT
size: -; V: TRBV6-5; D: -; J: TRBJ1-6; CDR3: CASSWGNGSPLHF; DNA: TGTGCCAGCAGTTGGGGGAATGGTTCACCCCTCCACTTT
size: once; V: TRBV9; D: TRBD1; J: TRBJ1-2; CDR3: CASSLGTGAPGYTF; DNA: TGTGCCAGCAGCCTCGGGACAGGGGCACCGGGCTACACCTTC
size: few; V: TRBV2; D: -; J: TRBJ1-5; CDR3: CASSDSAGGVQPQHF; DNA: TGTGCCAGCAGTGACTCTGCGGGGGGGGTTCAGCCCCAGCATTTT
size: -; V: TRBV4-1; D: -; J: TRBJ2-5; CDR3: CASSRGQKETQYF; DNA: TGCGCCAGCAGCAGGGGACAAAAAGAGACCCAGTACTTC
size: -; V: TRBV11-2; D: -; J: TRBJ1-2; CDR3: CASSLAGGNYGYTF; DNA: TGTGCCAGCAGCTTAGCGGGCGGAAACTATGGCTACACCTTC
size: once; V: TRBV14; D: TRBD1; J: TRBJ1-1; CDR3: CASSHQGQLRTEAFF; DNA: TGTGCCAGCAGCCACCAGGGACAGCTGAGGACTGAAGCTTTCTTT
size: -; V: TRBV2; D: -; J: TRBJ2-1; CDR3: CASSVFFEQFF; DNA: TGTGCCAGCAGTGTTTTTTTTGAGCAGTTCTTC
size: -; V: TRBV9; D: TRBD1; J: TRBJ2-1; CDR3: CASSPGQAFYNEQFF; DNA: TGTGCCAGCAGCCCCGGACAGGCCTTCTACAATGAGCAGTTCTTC